What follows are 2 T cell receptor beta chains derived from one specimen sequenced in a study of shared clonotypes between healthy human individuals. As defined, naive CD8 cells were CD45RO-negative and positively selected for CCR7, with terminally differentiated effector memory CD45RA+ cells excluded. Clones were sequenced by immunoSEQ multiplex PCR, and TCRdb holds only the in-frame ones, with some missing. This repertoire shows around 1.9 million clones, just over 90% found once; its top ten account for more than 1.5%. Sequencing was performed on naive CD8+ T cells from PBMCs. The receptors originated from a man aged 18 to 35 in good health. Some clones in this sample may be carry-over from other donors' samples.

The rearrangement links TRBV2 to TRBJ1-5; D remains unclear. CDR1 and CDR2 (germline): SNHLY, FYNNEI. Trimming removed 9 bases from V and 10 bases from J, with 22 bases in between. This CDR3 spans 14 amino acids. In nucleotides, the CDR3 is TGTGCCAGTTCGGGTAGTAGGTTAAGTGATCCCCAGCATTTT. Amino acid sequence: CASSGSRLSDPQHF.

V is TRBV9 and J is TRBJ2-1; 10 nucleotides match TRBD2. CDR1 SGDLS and CDR2 YYNGEE come from the germline V gene. J gave up 6 bases and V 0 bases, and 12 bases lay outside the gene matches. The CDR3 has 18 amino acids. The CDR3: CASSVGPRAGGPFNEQFF. CDR3 DNA: TGTGCCAGCAGCGTAGGCCCTCGAGCGGGAGGGCCTTTCAATGAGCAGTTCTTC.